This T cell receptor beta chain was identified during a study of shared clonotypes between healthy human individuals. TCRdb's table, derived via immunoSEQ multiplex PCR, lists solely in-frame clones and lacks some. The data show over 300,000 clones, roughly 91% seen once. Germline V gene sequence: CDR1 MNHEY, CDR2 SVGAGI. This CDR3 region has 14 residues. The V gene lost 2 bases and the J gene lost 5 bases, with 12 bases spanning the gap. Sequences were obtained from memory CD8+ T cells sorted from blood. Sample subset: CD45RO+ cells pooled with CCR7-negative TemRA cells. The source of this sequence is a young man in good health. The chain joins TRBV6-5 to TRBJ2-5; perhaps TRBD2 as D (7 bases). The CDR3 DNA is TGTGCCAGCAGTTACGAGGGGGAGGGGGAGACCCAGTACTTC. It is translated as CASSYEGEGETQYF.